Many counts were recorded for the clone carrying this TCR beta chain. What it binds is not known. Germline values: CDR1 MNHEY, CDR2 SMNVEV (reference sequence). The CDR3 has 14 residues. Trimming took off 2 bases at V and 5 bases at J, with 13 bases between the two ends. A universal primer site was added by template switching, and unique molecular identifiers were carried by the cDNA. MiXCR was run by TCRdb on the 5' RACE reads, yielding one entry per CDR3 protein. The table has 640,000 or so distinct CDR3 sequences, over 5% seen once. This sample stems from a study of identical twins. Study results and limitations: The study found weaker excess twin sharing in beta out-of-frame sequences. In cord blood, abundant beta clonotypes had fewer insertions; memory showed no trend. Invariant MAIT and iNKT cells may have partly biased zero-insertion analyses.

The receptor was derived from a man between 18 and 35 years old in good health. The chain has TRBV27 and TRBJ2-7, with D tentatively TRBD2 (7 bases). Input material: naive T cells sorted from blood. CDR3 in amino acids: CASSLRGAANEQYF. The CDR3 coding sequence is TGTGCCAGCAGTTTACGGGGGGCGGCGAACGAGCAGTACTTC.